This T cell receptor beta chain was captured in a study of T cells after posttransplantation cyclophosphamide. The repertoire was sequenced with immunoSEQ multiplex PCR; TCRdb's copy has only in-frame clones and lacks some. The repertoire holds roughly 19,000 clones, with around 90% as singletons. Treatment was busulfan-fludarabine conditioning, a marrow graft, and cyclophosphamide on days +3 and +4. Germline V gene data show CDR1 as MNHEY and CDR2 as SMNVEV (reference sequence). This CDR3 spans 14 amino acids. Trimming shortened V by 3 bases and J by 6 bases, and 15 bases separated the two germline ends. Study conclusions and caveats: TRB clonality was highly associated with recipient CMV seropositivity and reactivation. Blood and skin or GI T cell repertoires showed limited TRB overlap. Later post-transplant blood repertoires were often dominated by donor CD8+ memory clones.

Comments on this clone: Antigen unknown.

The rearrangement links TRBV27 to TRBJ2-7, with a weak D call TRBD1 (7 bases). This clonotype originated in a female patient between 40 and 55 years old who received an allogeneic stem cell transplant from a related donor, was CMV-positive, and had no GVHD. Some T cells may be the graft donor's. Sequenced here: PBMCs, sampled after allogeneic stem cell transplant with posttransplant cyclophosphamide. DNA for the CDR3: TGTGCCAGCAGTTTCGGAGGGGGCGGGTCCGAGCAGTACTTC. Encoded protein: CASSFGGGGSEQYF.